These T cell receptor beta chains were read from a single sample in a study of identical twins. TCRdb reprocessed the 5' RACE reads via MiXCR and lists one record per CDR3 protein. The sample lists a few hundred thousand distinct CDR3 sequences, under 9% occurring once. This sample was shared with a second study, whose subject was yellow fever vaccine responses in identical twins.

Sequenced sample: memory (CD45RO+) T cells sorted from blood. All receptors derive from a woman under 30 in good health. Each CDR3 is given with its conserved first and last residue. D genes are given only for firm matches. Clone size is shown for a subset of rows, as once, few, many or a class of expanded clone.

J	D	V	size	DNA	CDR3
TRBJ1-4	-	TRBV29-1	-	TGCAGCGTTGGATCATTGGGTTCGGGTAATGAAAAACTGTTTTTT	CSVGSLGSGNEKLFF
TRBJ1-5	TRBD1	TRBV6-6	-	TGTGCCACCTCAGACAGGGGGAATCAGCCCCAGCATTTT	CATSDRGNQPQHF
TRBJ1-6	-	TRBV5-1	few	TGCGCCAGCAGCTTGGCTGAGAGGTCACCCCTCCACTTT	CASSLAERSPLHF
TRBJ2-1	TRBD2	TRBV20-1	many	TGCAGTGCTAGAGATATGGCTAGCGGATACAATGAGCAGTTCTTC	CSARDMASGYNEQFF
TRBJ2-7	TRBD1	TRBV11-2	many	TGTGCCAGCAGCTTTGACAGGGGATACGAGCAGTACTTC	CASSFDRGYEQYF
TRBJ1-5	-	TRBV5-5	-	TGTGCCAGCAGCTTGGAGGCCGGGATCAATAGCAATCAGCCCCAGCATTTT	CASSLEAGINSNQPQHF
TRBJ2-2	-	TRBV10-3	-	TGTGCCATCAGTGATAAGACTTCGAACACCGGGGAGCTGTTTTTT	CAISDKTSNTGELFF
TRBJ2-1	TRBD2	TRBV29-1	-	TGCAGCGTTGGGGGGTCTGGCGGGGGGACAAGTGAGCAGTTCTTC	CSVGGSGGGTSEQFF
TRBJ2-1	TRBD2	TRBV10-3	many	TGTGCCATCAGTGTGTTGGGACTAGCGGGAACTGAGCAGTTCTTC	CAISVLGLAGTEQFF
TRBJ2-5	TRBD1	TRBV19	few	TGTGCCAGTAGTATGTCCTTATATTCGACAGGGGGGGAGACCCAGTACTTC	CASSMSLYSTGGETQYF
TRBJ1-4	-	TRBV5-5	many	TGTGCCAGCAGCCCCAAGACCGGACGGCTGTTTTTT	CASSPKTGRLFF
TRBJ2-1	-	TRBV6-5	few	TGTGCCAGCAGTTACTCAGCGAGGCTAGAAAGATACAATGAGCAGTTCTTC	CASSYSARLERYNEQFF